This TCR beta chain was sequenced for a study of early T cells in non-severe SARS-CoV-2 infection. On the study more broadly: Unsorted whole-blood RNA was sequenced in bulk, leaving chains unpaired.

Unique molecular identifiers tagged individual cDNA molecules. TCRdb re-called the 5' RACE reads with MiXCR, one entry per CDR3 protein. The sample consists of under 35,000 distinct CDR3 sequences, roughly 5.2% of them appearing once. This CDR3 contains 15 residues. This clonotype was seen a few times. Its cognate antigen is unknown. Whole-study findings and limits: Private and CD4 specificities were missed by VDJdb matching, which favored anti-spike CD8 responses.

This TCR was sampled from an adult who was a healthcare worker with PCR-confirmed SARS-CoV-2 infection or an uninfected control (not recorded which). V gene TRBV21-1 combines with J gene TRBJ2-7; the listed D gene, TRBD1, was not tested against the DNA. TRBV21-1 is a known pseudogene. Sample: whole blood. The CDR3 region has the DNA TGTGCCAGCAGCAATGGACAGGGCAACTCCTACGAGCAGTACTTC. Its translation: CASSNGQGNSYEQYF.